The 23 T cell receptor beta chains reported below all come from one sample, sequenced in a study of vaccination and CD4 T cells after COVID-19. No antigen is known for these receptors. At the Johns Hopkins FTIC core, DNA taken from cultured CD4+ T cells was sequenced by way of the Oncomine TCR Beta short-read assay. TCRdb independently ran MiXCR on the PCR reads; one entry per CDR3 protein. The sample contains fewer than 15,000 distinct CDR3 sequences, about 51% of which appear only once. As for treatment: approximately 11-day PBMC culture with coronavirus spike peptide pools or control peptides (ViraFEST assay). Material for sequencing was CD4+ T cells from blood, cultured in vitro. The receptors come from a human donor who had recovered from COVID-19.

The chain links TRBV10-3 to TRBJ2-7; D gene unclear. The ends were cut back, 2 bases at V and 7 bases at J, with 15 bases in the middle. The CDR3 spans 14 residues. In germline, CDR1 is ENHRY, CDR2 SYGVKD. CDR3 coding DNA: TGTGCCATCAGTGAGACTACCGGGCCCGGGGAGCAGTACTTC. Translating gives CAISETTGPGEQYF.

This rearrangement joins TRBV4-3 to TRBJ1-4; a possible D gene is TRBD1 (5 bases). The V end was cut by 4 bases, the J end by 0 bases, with 15 bases between. The CDR3 contains 17 residues. In germline, CDR1 is LGHNA, CDR2 YSLEER. Here the CDR3 DNA reads TGCGCCAGCAGCCCCTCAGGGATGGGTGCAACTAATGAAAAACTGTTTTTT. Protein sequence: CASSPSGMGATNEKLFF.

V is TRBV20-1 and J is TRBJ2-7, with D perhaps matching TRBD2 (6 bases). Trimming cost V 4 bases and J 2 bases, with 18 bases left between them. The CDR3 extends over 15 amino acids. From germline, CDR1 is DFQATT and CDR2 SNEGSKA (reference sequence). The CDR3 region has the DNA TGCAGTGCTACCACCGGGACTGGGGCGCCCTACGAGCAGTACTTC. Translating it yields CSATTGTGAPYEQYF.

This clonotype has a handful of counts. The gene calls are TRBV19 and TRBJ1-6, with D possibly TRBD1 on 6 matching bases. Trimming removed 5 bases at V and 8 bases at J, with 13 bases between. The CDR3 extends over 14 amino acids. Germline CDR1 reads LNHDA; CDR2 reads SQIVND (reference sequence). CDR3 in amino acids: CASSFRGMDSPLHF. Written as DNA, the CDR3 is TGTGCCAGTAGTTTCAGGGGAATGGATTCACCCCTCCACTTT.

CDR3 protein: CSARVGSPYEQYF. The CDR3 coding sequence is TGCAGTGCTAGAGTGGGGAGCCCCTACGAGCAGTACTTC. The chain carries TRBV20-1 and TRBJ2-7; TRBD2 is a possible D gene (5 bases). The CDR3 runs 13 residues. V lost 1 base to trimming and J lost 2 bases, with 9 bases between them. Germline CDR1 and CDR2: DFQATT and SNEGSKA (reference sequence).

The chain is built from TRBV7-2 and TRBJ2-2; no definite D call. CDR1 is SGHTA and CDR2 is FQGNSA in the germline V gene. This CDR3 contains 14 residues. V was cut by 3 bases and J by 1 base, with 6 bases left in between. DNA of the CDR3: TGTGCCAGCAGCTTGACGGTGAACACCGGGGAGCTGTTTTTT. Amino acid sequence: CASSLTVNTGELFF.

The rearrangement links TRBV30 to TRBJ2-5; the D gene is possibly TRBD1 (5 bases). The CDR3 is 12 residues long. Germline CDR1 GTSNPN, CDR2 SVGIG (reference sequence). The CDR3 loop reads CASTGTQETQYF. CDR3 DNA sequence: TGTGCGAGTACAGGAACCCAAGAGACCCAGTACTTC.

This chain connects TRBV28 to TRBJ1-5; 8 nucleotides agree with TRBD1. Germline CDR1 is MDHEN and CDR2 is SYDVKM. This CDR3 region has 15 residues. Trimming cost V 5 bases and J 3 bases; bases outside gene matches: 6. CDR3 sequence: CASSPRDRNNQPQHF. CDR3 sequence (DNA): TGTGCCAGCAGTCCCCGGGACAGGAACAATCAGCCCCAGCATTTT.

There are a few counts of this clonotype. The chain links TRBV15 to TRBJ2-7; TRBD2 agrees at 8 bases. Per germline, CDR1 LNHNV and CDR2 YYDKDF (reference sequence). The CDR3 covers 18 residues. With V trimmed by 0 bases and J by 6 bases, 16 bases remained unmatched. The CDR3 is CATSRDREGWLRSPEQYF. CDR3 DNA sequence: TGTGCCACCAGCAGAGATCGGGAGGGGTGGCTGCGGAGTCCCGAGCAGTACTTC.

The rearrangement uses TRBV20-1 and TRBJ2-1; TRBD1 agrees at 8 bases. Trimming removed 4 bases from V and 7 bases from J; junction bases left unmatched: 15. The CDR3 is 16 residues long. The germline gives CDR1 DFQATT, CDR2 SNEGSKA (reference sequence). This CDR3 reads CSATRITGGSGNEQFF. CDR3 nucleotide sequence: TGCAGTGCTACAAGAATTACAGGGGGATCTGGGAATGAGCAGTTCTTC.

The rearrangement joins TRBV20-1 to TRBJ2-2; 13 positions match TRBD2. Germline values: CDR1 DFQATT, CDR2 SNEGSKA (reference sequence). V shed 0 bases and J 6 bases; nucleotides not matched to a gene: 4. CDR3 length: 16 amino acids. The CDR3 DNA is TGCAGTGCTAGAGACTGGACTAGCGGGAGTTCCGGGGAGCTGTTTTTT. This sequence encodes CSARDWTSGSSGELFF.

V gene TRBV25-1 combines with J gene TRBJ2-2; 9 positions agree with TRBD2. The length of the CDR3 is 14 residues. The germline CDR1 and CDR2 sequences are MGHDK and SYGVNS. V gave up 4 bases and J gave up 3 bases; unmatched junction bases: 0. The DNA for the CDR3 is TGTGCCAGCAGTGGGACTAGCGACACCGGGGAGCTGTTTTTT. Its protein is CASSGTSDTGELFF.

The chain combines TRBV27 with TRBJ2-4; D may be TRBD2 (5 bases). Trimming removed 0 bases from V and 1 base from J, with 13 bases in between. The CDR3 length is 17 residues. Germline V gene data show CDR1 as MNHEY and CDR2 as SMNVEV (reference sequence). CDR3 nucleotide sequence: TGTGCCAGCAGTTTATCCCGGGGAGAGCGGGCCAAAAACATTCAGTACTTC. Its translation: CASSLSRGERAKNIQYF.

This clonotype was seen a handful of times. The rearrangement links TRBV20-1 to TRBJ1-5, with 7 bases fitting TRBD1. Germline V gene lookup returns CDR1 DFQATT and CDR2 SNEGSKA (reference sequence). V gave up 6 bases and J gave up 11 bases; unmatched junction bases: 19. CDR3 length: 15 residues. CDR3 coding DNA: TGCAGTGCGCAAATATCCGGGACAGAGGCAGGGACCCAGCATTTT. It specifies CSAQISGTEAGTQHF.

The chain carries TRBV2 and TRBJ1-2; no firm D call. The length of the CDR3 is 13 residues. The V and J ends lost 7 bases and 5 bases respectively, with 14 bases between them. Germline values: CDR1 SNHLY, CDR2 FYNNEI. The CDR3 bases are TGTGCCAGCACTACTCAACAGCAGTATGGCTACACCTTC. It specifies CASTTQQQYGYTF. The complete variable domain, with remaining parts taken from reference TRBV2 and TRBJ1-2, reads EPEVTQTPSHQVTQMGQEVILRCVPISNHLYFYWYRQILGQKVEFLVSFYNNEISEKSEIFDDQFSVERPDGSNFTLKIRSTKLEDSAMYFCASTTQQQYGYTFGSGTRLTVV.

CDR3 region: CASRDGGRGEKLFF. Here the CDR3 DNA reads TGTGCCAGCAGGGACGGGGGGCGAGGAGAAAAACTGTTTTTT. This chain uses TRBV7-9 with TRBJ1-4; possible D gene TRBD1, 6 bases. V was clipped by 6 bases and J by 8 bases, with 16 bases between them. Germline V CDR1 and CDR2: SEHNR, FQNEAQ (reference sequence). This CDR3 has 14 amino acids.

A few counts support this clonotype. The V gene is TRBV12-3 or TRBV12-4, the J gene TRBJ1-6; D gene unclear. This CDR3 contains 12 residues. The V and J ends lost 7 bases and 9 bases respectively, with 10 bases between them. This CDR3 reads CASTSGPSPLHF. The CDR3 bases are TGTGCCAGCACCTCCGGGCCTTCACCCCTCCACTTT.

The CDR3 DNA reads TGTGCCAGCAGCCAAGCGGCGTTAAGCTCCTACAATGAGCAGTTCTTC. It yields the protein CASSQAALSSYNEQFF. The chain employs TRBV3-1 and TRBJ2-1, with D uncertain. The CDR3 spans 16 residues. V was clipped by 1 base and J by 0 bases, with 10 bases between them. Germline V lookup: CDR1 LGHDT, CDR2 YNNKEL (reference sequence).

The V and J genes are TRBV10-3 and TRBJ2-7; D gene uncertain. The CDR3 runs to 13 residues. The V and J ends lost 3 bases and 7 bases respectively, with 13 bases between them. CDR1 is ENHRY, CDR2 SYGVKD, per germline. CDR3 coding DNA: TGTGCCATCAGTGACGGAACAGTGGGAGAGCAGTACTTC. Amino acid sequence: CAISDGTVGEQYF.

This chain uses TRBV6-1 with TRBJ2-1; TRBD1 agrees at 9 bases. The CDR3 is 14 residues long. Germline V gene lookup returns CDR1 MNHNS and CDR2 SASEGT. V dropped 6 bases and J dropped 6; count of bases not matched to a gene: 6. The CDR3, as DNA: TGTGCCAGCAGGAGGACAGGGGACTCCAATGAGCAGTTCTTC. Translating it yields CASRRTGDSNEQFF.

The count of this clonotype is one. V is TRBV7-9 and J is TRBJ2-1, with TRBD2 as a possible D gene (5 bases). This CDR3 region has 15 residues. V was shortened by 2 bases and J by 7 bases, with 15 bases between the two germline ends. CDR1 is SEHNR and CDR2 is FQNEAQ in the germline V gene (reference sequence). CDR3 DNA: TGTGCCAGCAGCTTAAGAGGGCGTAGGCAGAATGAGCAGTTCTTC. This translates into CASSLRGRRQNEQFF.

The chain combines TRBV5-4 with TRBJ1-2, with TRBD1 matching 8 bases. V lost 4 bases and J lost 7; bases outside the gene matches: 3. This CDR3 is 12 amino acids long. Germline lookup yields CDR1 SGHNT and CDR2 YYREEE (reference sequence). The CDR3 region has the DNA TGTGCCAGCAGCACGACAGGGGCTGGCTACACCTTC. Protein product: CASSTTGAGYTF.

The genes are TRBV5-4 and TRBJ1-1; TRBD1 is a possible D gene (5 bases). The germline gives CDR1 SGHNT, CDR2 YYREEE (reference sequence). V shed 2 bases and J shed 1 base, with 6 bases lying between them. This CDR3 is 13 amino acids long. The CDR3: CASSLTGNTEAFF. CDR3 coding DNA: TGTGCCAGCAGCTTAACAGGGAACACTGAAGCTTTCTTT.